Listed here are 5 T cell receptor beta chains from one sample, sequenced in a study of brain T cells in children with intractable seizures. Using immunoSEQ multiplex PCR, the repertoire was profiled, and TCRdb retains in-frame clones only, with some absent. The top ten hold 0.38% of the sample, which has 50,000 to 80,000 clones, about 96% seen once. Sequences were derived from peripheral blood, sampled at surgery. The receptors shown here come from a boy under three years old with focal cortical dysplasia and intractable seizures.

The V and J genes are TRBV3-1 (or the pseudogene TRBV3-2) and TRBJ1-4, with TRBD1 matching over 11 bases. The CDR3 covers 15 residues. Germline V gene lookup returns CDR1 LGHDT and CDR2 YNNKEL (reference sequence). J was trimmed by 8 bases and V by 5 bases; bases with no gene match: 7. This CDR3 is CASSTGGQGDEKLFF. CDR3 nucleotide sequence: TGTGCCAGCAGCACTGGGGGACAGGGGGACGAAAAACTGTTTTTT.

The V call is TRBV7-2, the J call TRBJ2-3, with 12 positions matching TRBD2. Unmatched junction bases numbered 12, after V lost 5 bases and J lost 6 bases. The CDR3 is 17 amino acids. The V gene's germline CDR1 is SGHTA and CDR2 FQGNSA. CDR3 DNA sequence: TGTGCCAGCAGCCCTTCCTCTAGCGGGAGGGCCGCGGATACGCAGTATTTT. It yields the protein CASSPSSSGRAADTQYF.

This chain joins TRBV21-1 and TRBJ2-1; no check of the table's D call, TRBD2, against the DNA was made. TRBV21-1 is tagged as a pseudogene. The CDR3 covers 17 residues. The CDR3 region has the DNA TGTGCCAGCAGCAAACCCGGGCGGGTGAGCTCCTACAATGAGCAGTTCTTC. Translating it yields CASSKPGRVSSYNEQFF.

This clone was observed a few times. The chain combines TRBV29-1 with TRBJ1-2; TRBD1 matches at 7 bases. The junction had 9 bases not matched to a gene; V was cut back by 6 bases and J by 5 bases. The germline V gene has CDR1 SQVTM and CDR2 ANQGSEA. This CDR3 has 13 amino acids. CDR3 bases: TGCAGCGTAACAACCGGGACAGAATATGGCTACACCTTC. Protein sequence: CSVTTGTEYGYTF.

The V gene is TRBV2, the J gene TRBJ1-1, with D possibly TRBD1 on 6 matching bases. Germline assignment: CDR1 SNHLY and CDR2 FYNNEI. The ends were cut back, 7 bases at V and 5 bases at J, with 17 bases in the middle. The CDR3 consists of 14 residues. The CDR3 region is CASIQAGQGTEAFF. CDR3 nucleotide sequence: TGTGCCAGCATTCAGGCAGGTCAGGGGACTGAAGCTTTCTTT.